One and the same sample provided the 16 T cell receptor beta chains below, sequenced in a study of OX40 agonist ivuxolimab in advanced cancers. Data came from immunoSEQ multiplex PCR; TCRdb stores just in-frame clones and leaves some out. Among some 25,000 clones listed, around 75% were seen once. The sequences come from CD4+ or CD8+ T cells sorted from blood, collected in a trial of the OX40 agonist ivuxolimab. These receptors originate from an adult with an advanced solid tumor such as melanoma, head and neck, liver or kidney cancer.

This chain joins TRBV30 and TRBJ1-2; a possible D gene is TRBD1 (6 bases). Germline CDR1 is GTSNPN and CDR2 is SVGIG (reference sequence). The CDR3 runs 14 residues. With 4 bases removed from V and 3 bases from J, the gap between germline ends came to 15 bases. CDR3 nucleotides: TGTGCCTGGACTACAGGGTTAGTCCACTATGGCTACACCTTC. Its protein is CAWTTGLVHYGYTF.

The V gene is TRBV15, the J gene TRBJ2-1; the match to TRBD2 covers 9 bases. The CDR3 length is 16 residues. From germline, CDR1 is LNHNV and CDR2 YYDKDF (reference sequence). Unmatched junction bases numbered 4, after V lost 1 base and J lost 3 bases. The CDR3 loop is CATSRGRTSDYNEQFF. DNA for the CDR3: TGTGCCACCAGCAGAGGAAGGACTAGCGACTACAATGAGCAGTTCTTC.

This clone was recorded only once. The CDR3 reads CASSSGYQETQYF. The CDR3 bases are TGTGCCAGCAGTTCAGGGTACCAAGAGACCCAGTACTTC. The rearrangement links TRBV28 to TRBJ2-5, with a tentative D call TRBD1 (5 bases). Germline V lookup: CDR1 MDHEN, CDR2 SYDVKM. Trimming removed 4 bases from V and 0 bases from J, with 6 bases in between. The CDR3 extends over 13 amino acids.

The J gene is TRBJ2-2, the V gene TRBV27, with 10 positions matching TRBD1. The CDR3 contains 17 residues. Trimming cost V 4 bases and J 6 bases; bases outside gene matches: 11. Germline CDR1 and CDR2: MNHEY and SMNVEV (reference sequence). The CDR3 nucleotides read TGTGCCAGCAGTTCCAGGGGGGGGACAGGGGTGCCCGGGGAGCTGTTTTTT. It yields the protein CASSSRGGTGVPGELFF.

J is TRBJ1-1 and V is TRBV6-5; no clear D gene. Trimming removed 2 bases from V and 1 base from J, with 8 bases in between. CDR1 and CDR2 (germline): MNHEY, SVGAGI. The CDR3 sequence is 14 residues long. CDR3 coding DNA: TGTGCCAGCAGTTACCAAGGGAGGAACACTGAAGCTTTCTTT. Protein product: CASSYQGRNTEAFF.

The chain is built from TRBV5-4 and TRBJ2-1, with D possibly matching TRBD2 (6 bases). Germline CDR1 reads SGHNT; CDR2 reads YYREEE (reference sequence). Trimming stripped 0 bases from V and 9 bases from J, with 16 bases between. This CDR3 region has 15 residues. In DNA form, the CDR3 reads TGTGCCAGCAGCTTGGGGTCTTTGGCGGGGACTGAGCAGTTCTTC. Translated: CASSLGSLAGTEQFF.

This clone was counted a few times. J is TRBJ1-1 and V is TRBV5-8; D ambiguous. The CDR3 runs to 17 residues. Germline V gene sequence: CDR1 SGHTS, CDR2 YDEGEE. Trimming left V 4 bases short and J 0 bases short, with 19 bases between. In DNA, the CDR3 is TGTGCCAGCAGCCCCGCGGGCCTTTTCCCCATGAACACTGAAGCTTTCTTT. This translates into CASSPAGLFPMNTEAFF.

Here the CDR3 DNA reads TGTGCCAGCTCGTCTAATGAAAAACTGTTTTTT. Its translation is CASSSNEKLFF. The rearrangement joins TRBV27 to TRBJ1-4; D remains unclear. Trimming stripped 8 bases from V and 3 bases from J, with 4 bases between. The length of the CDR3 is 11 residues. Germline loops: CDR1 MNHEY, CDR2 SMNVEV (reference sequence).

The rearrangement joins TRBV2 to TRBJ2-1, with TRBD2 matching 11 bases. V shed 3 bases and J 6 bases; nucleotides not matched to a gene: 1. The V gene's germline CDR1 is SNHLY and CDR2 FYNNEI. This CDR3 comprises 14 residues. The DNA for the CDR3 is TGTGCCAGCAGTGATAGCGGGGGGGCCAATGAGCAGTTCTTC. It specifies CASSDSGGANEQFF.

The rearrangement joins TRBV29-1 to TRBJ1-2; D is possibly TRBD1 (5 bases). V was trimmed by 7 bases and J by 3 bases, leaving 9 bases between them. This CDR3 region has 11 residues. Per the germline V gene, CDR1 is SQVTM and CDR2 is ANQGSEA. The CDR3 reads CSDWGYYGYTF. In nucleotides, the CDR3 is TGCAGCGACTGGGGGTACTATGGCTACACCTTC.

In nucleotides, the CDR3 is TGTGCCTCCAAGGGGGCGGCTAGCGGGAGTAGTGAGCAGTTCTTC. It specifies CASKGAASGSSEQFF. This rearrangement joins TRBV6-1 to TRBJ2-1, with 10 nucleotides matching TRBD2. The V gene end was trimmed by 11 bases and the J gene end by 9 bases; junction bases not matched to a gene: 16. There are 15 residues in the CDR3. Per the germline V gene, CDR1 is MNHNS and CDR2 is SASEGT.

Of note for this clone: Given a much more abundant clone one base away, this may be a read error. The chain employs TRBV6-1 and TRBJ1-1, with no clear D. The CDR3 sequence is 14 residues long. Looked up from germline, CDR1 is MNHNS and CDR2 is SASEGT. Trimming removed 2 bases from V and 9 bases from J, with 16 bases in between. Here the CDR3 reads CASSELGLWTKAFF. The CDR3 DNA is TGTGCCAGCAGTGAACTAGGGTTGTGGACTAAAGCTTTCTTT.

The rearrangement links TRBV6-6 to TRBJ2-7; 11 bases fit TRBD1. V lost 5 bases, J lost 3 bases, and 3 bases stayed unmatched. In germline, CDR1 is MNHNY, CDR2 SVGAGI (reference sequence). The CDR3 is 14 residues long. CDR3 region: CASSTDRGLYEQYF. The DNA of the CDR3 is TGTGCCAGCAGTACGGACAGGGGGCTCTACGAGCAGTACTTC.

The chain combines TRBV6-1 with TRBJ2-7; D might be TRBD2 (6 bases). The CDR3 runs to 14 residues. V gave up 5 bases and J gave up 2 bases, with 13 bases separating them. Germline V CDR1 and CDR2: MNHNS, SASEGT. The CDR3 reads CASSYGTGAYEQYF. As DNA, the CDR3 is TGTGCCAGCAGTTATGGGACTGGAGCCTACGAGCAGTACTTC.

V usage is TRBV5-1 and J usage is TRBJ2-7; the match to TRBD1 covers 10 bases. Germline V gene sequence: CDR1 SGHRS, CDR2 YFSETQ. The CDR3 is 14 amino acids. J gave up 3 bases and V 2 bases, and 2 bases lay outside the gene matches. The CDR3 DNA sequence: TGCGCCAGCAGCTTAGGACAGGGGGGCTACGAGCAGTACTTC. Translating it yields CASSLGQGGYEQYF.

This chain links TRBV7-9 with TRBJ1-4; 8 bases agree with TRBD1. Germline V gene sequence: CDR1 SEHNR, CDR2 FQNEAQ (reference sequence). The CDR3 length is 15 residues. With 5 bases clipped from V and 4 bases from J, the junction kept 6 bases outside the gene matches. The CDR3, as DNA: TGTGCCAGCAGCCCGTCACAGGGGGATAATGAAAAACTGTTTTTT. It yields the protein CASSPSQGDNEKLFF.